The present TCR beta chain was sequenced within a study of blood T cell repertoires in COVID-19. Study as a whole: From T cells, B-cell-depleted T cells, or PBMCs came the material, which was cDNA or gDNA.

The CDR3 has 15 amino acids. In germline, CDR1 is SGHRS, CDR2 YFSETQ. Trimming took 3 bases from V and 1 from J, leaving 10 bases between them. As originally analysed: Reference gene primer amplification in the assay estimated nucleated cell counts. Produced via immunoSEQ multiplex PCR; TCRdb's table is partial and in-frame only. V and J calls and clone size are as listed in that table; D and trimming were resolved from the DNA. Of 110,000 or so clones listed, about 86% were seen once; the top ten hold approximately 8.7%. The genes are TRBV5-1 and TRBJ2-2, with D possibly TRBD1 on 5 matching bases. This sequence was found in a man aged 65 to 79 who had recovered from COVID-19. Specimen: peripheral blood. The DNA for the CDR3 is TGCGCCAGCAGCTCTTTTACAGGGAACACCGGGGAGCTGTTTTTT. Translating it yields CASSSFTGNTGELFF.